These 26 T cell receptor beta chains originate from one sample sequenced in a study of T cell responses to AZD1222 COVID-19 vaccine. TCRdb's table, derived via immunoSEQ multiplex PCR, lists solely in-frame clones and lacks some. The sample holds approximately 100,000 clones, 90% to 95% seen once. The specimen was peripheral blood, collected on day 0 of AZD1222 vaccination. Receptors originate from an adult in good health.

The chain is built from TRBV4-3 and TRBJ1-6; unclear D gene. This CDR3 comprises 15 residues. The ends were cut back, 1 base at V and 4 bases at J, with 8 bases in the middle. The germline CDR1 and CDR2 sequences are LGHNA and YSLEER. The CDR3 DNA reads TGCGCCAGCAGCCAAGGGCAGGTGTATAATTCACCCCTCCACTTT. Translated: CASSQGQVYNSPLHF.

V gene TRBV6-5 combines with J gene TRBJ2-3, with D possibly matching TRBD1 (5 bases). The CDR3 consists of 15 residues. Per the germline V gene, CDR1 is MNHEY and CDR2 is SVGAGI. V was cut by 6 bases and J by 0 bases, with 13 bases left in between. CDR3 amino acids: CASSYRHSSTDTQYF. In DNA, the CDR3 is TGTGCCAGCAGCTACAGGCATTCCAGCACAGATACGCAGTATTTT.

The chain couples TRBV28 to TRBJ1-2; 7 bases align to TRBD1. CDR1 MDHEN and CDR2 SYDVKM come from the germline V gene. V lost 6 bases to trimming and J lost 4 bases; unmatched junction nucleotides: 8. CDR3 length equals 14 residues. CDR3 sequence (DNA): TGTGCCAGCAGCCCTAAAGGGGGCGGCTATGGCTACACCTTC. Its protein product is CASSPKGGGYGYTF.

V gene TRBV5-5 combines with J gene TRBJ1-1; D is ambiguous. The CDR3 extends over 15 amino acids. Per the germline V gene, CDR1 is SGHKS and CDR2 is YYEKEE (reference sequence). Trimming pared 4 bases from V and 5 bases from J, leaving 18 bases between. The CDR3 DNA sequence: TGTGCCAGCAGCCCCACGAGGGATGATTTGACTGAAGCTTTCTTT. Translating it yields CASSPTRDDLTEAFF.

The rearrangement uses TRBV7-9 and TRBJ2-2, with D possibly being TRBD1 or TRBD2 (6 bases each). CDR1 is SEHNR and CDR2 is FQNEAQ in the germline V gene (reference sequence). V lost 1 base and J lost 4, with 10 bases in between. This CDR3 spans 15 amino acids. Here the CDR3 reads CASSLVKGGTGELFF. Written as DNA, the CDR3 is TGTGCCAGCAGCTTAGTGAAGGGGGGCACCGGGGAGCTGTTTTTT.

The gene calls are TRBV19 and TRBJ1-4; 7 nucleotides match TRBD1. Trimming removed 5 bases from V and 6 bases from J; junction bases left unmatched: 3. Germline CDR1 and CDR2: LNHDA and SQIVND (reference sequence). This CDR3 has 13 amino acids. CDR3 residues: CASSRDRDEKLFF. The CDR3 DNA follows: TGTGCCAGTAGTCGTGACAGGGATGAAAAACTGTTTTTT.

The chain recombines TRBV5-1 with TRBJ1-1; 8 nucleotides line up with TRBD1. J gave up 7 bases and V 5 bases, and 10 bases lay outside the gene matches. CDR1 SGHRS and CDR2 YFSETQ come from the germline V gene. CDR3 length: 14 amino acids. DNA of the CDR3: TGCGCCAGCAGTCGTACAGGGGGAGGCGGTGAAGCTTTCTTT. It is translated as CASSRTGGGGEAFF.

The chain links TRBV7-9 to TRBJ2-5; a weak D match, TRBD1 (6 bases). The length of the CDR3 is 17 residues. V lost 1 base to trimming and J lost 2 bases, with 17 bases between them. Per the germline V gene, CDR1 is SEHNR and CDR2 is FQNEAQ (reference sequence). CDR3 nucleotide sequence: TGTGCCAGCAGCTTAGGGAATCTAACAGGGCTTCAAGAGACCCAGTACTTC. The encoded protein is CASSLGNLTGLQETQYF.

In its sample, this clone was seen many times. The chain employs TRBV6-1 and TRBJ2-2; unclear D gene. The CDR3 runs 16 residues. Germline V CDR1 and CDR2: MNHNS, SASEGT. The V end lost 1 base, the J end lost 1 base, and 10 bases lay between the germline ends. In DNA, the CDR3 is TGTGCCAGCAGTGAAGGCGGCAACGTGAACACCGGGGAGCTGTTTTTT. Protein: CASSEGGNVNTGELFF.

CDR3: CASSPKGTVPSNQPQHF. Written as DNA, the CDR3 is TGTGCCAGCAGTCCCAAAGGGACGGTCCCTAGCAATCAGCCCCAGCATTTT. The V gene is TRBV28, the J gene TRBJ1-5; the D gene is possibly TRBD1 (5 bases). The CDR3 has 17 amino acids. In germline, CDR1 is MDHEN, CDR2 SYDVKM. Trimming took off 5 bases at V and 0 bases at J, with 17 bases between the two ends.

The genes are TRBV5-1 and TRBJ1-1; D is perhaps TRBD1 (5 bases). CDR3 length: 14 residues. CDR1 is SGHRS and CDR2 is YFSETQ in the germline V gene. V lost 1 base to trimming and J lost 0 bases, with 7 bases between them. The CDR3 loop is CASSLMGLNTEAFF. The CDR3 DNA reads TGCGCCAGCAGCTTGATGGGACTGAACACTGAAGCTTTCTTT.

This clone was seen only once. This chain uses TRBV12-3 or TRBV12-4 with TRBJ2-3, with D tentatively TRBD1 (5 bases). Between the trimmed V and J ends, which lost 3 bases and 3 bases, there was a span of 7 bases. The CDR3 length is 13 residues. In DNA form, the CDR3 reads TGTGCCAGCAGTTTGGGGCAGACAGATACGCAGTATTTT. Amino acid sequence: CASSLGQTDTQYF.

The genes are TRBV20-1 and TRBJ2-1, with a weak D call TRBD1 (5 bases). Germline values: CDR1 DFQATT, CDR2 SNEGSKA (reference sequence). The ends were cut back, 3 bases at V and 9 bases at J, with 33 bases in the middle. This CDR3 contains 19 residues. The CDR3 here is CSASASLPLGKALRGEQFF. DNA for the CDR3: TGCAGTGCTAGTGCATCTCTTCCGTTGGGTAAAGCCCTAAGGGGTGAGCAGTTCTTC.

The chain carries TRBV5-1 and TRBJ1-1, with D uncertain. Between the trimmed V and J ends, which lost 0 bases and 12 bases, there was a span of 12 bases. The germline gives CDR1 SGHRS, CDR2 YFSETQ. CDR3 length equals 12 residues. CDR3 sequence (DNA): TGCGCCAGCAGCTTGGATCCCGGACGGACTTTCTTT. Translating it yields CASSLDPGRTFF.

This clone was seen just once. In nucleotides, the CDR3 is TGTGCCAGCAGCTTAGTCCGGACGAAGAACACTGAAGCTTTCTTT. This translates into CASSLVRTKNTEAFF. V usage is TRBV7-2 and J usage is TRBJ1-1; D unresolved. V was clipped by 1 base and J by 1 base, with 10 bases between them. The CDR3 covers 15 residues. Germline CDR1 SGHTA, CDR2 FQGNSA.

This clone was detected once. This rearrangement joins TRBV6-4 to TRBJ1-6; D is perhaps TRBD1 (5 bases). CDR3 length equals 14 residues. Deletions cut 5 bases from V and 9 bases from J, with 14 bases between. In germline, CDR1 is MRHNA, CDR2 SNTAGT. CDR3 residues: CASSLEGSSSPLHF. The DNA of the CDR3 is TGTGCCAGCAGTCTAGAGGGGTCCAGTTCACCCCTCCACTTT.

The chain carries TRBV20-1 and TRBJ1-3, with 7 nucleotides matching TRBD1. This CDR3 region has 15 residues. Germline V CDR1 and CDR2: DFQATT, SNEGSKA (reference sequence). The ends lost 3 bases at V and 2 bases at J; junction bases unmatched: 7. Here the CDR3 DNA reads TGCAGTGCTAGTCCTATGACAGGGACTGGAAACACCATATATTTT. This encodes CSASPMTGTGNTIYF.

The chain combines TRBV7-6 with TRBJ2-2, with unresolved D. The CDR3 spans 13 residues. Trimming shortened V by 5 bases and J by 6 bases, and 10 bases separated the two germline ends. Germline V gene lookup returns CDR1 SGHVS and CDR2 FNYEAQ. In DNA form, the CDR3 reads TGTGCCAGCAGCCTAGACGGCCCCGGGGAGCTGTTTTTT. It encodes CASSLDGPGELFF.

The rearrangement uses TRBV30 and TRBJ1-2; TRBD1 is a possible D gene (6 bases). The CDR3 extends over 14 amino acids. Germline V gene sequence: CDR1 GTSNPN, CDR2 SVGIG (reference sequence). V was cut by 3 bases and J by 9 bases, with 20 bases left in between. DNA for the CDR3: TGTGCCTGGAGCCTGGGGGCGGGGGGCTCTAGCTACACCTTC. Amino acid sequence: CAWSLGAGGSSYTF.

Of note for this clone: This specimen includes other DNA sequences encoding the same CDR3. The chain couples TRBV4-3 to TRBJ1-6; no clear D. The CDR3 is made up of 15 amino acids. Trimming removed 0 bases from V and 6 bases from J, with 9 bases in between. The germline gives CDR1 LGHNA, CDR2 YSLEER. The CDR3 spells CASSQDRDRNSPLHF. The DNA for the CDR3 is TGCGCCAGCAGCCAAGATCGAGACCGTAATTCACCCCTCCACTTT.

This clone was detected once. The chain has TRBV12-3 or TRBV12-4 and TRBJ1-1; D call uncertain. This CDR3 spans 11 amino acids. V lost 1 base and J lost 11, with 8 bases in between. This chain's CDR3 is CASSLGPVAFF. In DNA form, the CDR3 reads TGTGCCAGCAGTTTAGGTCCGGTGGCTTTCTTT.

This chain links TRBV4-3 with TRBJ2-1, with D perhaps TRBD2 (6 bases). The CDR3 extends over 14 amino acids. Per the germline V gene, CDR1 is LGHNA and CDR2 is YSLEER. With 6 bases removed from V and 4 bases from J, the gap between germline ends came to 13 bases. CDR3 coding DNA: TGCGCCAGCAGTCAACAGGAGGGGTACAATGAGCAGTTCTTC. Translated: CASSQQEGYNEQFF.

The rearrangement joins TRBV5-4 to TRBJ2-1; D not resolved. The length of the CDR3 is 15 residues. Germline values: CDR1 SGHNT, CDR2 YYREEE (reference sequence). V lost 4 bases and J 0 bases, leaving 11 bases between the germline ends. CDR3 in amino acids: CASSARAGSYNEQFF. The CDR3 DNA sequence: TGTGCCAGCAGCGCCCGAGCCGGCTCCTACAATGAGCAGTTCTTC.

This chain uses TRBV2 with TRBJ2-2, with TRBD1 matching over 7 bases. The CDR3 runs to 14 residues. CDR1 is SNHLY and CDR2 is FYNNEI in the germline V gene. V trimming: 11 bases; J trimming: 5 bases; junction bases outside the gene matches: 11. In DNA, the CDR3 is TGTGCCGGGGTACGACAGGGTTGGACCGGGGAGCTGTTTTTT. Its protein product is CAGVRQGWTGELFF.

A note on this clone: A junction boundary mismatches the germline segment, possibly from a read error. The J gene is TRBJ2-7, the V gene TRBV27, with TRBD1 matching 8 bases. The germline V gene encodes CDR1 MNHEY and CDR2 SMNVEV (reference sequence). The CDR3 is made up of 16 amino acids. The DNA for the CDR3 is TGTGCCAGCAGTCTATCACCGGGACAGGACGCCTACGAGCAGTACTTC. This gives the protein CASSLSPGQDAYEQYF.

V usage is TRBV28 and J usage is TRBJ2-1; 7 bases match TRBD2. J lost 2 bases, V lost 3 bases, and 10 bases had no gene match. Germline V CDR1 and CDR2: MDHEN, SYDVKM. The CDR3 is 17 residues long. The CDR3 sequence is CASSFPLGLGPYNEQFF. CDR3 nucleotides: TGTGCCAGCAGTTTCCCCTTAGGACTAGGACCCTACAATGAGCAGTTCTTC. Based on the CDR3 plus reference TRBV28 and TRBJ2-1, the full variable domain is DVKVTQSSRYLVKRTGEKVFLECVQDMDHENMFWYRQDPGLGLRLIYFSYDVKMKEKGDIPEGYSVSREKKERFSLILESASTNQTSMYLCASSFPLGLGPYNEQFFGPGTRLTVL.